The TCR beta chain under discussion was sequenced for a study of cytomegalovirus exposure and HLA in healthy donors. The study ran its PCR with 60 Vbeta and 13 Jbeta primers. Here immunoSEQ multiplex PCR was the method, and the copy in TCRdb shows in-frame clones only, minus some. The table has some 130,000 clones, about two thirds seen once. The CDR3 is 15 amino acids. Between the trimmed V and J ends, which lost 3 bases and 4 bases, there was a span of 15 bases. The germline CDR1 and CDR2 sequences are LNHDA and SQIVND (reference sequence). Sequenced sample: PBMCs. V gene TRBV19 combines with J gene TRBJ1-2, with TRBD1 as a possible D gene (6 bases). The sequence was collected from a man aged 45-60 years in good health and CMV-seropositive. CDR3 DNA sequence: TGTGCCAGTAGTATTGGTCTTGGACAGCTCTATGGCTACACCTTC. Translation: CASSIGLGQLYGYTF. Using reference TRBV19 and TRBJ1-2 for the parts outside the CDR3, the full variable domain is DGGITQSPKYLFRKEGQNVTLSCEQNLNHDAMYWYRQDPGQGLRLIYYSQIVNDFQKGDIAEGYSVSREKKESFPLTVTSAQKNPTAFYLCASSIGLGQLYGYTFGSGTRLTVV.